This T cell receptor beta chain appears in the sequencing data of a study of beta chain features in type 1 diabetes. Germline V lookup: CDR1 LGHNA, CDR2 YNFKEQ. After removal of 1 base from V and 9 bases from J, the junction contained 9 bases not matched to a gene. The length of the CDR3 is 16 residues. The authors reverse transcribed all of the isolated RNA, so sequencing captured expressed TCRB transcripts. Sequencing used immunoSEQ multiplex PCR; TCRdb keeps in-frame clones, though not all of them. Of around 170,000 clones detected, approximately 9.9% appear once; the ten largest clones hold over 2%. Study observations and caveats: Moderately but significantly shorter TCRB CDR3s were found in Type 1 diabetes patients in all four CD4+ subsets. VDJ junctions in type 1 diabetes patients carried more deletions and fewer insertions.

This clone was observed a few times. Its antigen remains unknown. The V call is TRBV4-2, the J call TRBJ2-1, with 10 bases that match TRBD2. The sequencing sample was made of central memory CD4+ T cells from blood. The sequence was collected from a woman between 18 and 30 years old in good health. CDR3: CASSQVVGTSAGEQFF. The CDR3 DNA reads TGTGCCAGCAGCCAAGTAGTCGGGACTAGCGCCGGTGAGCAGTTCTTC.